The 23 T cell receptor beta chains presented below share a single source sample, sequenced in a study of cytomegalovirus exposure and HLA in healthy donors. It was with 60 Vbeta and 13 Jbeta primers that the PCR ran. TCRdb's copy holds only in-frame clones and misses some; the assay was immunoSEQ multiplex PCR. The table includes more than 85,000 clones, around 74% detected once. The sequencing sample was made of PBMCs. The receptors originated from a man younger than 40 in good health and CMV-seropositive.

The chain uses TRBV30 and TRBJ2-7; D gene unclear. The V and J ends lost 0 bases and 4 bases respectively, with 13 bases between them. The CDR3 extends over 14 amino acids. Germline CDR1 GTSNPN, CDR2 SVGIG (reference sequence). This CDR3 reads CAWSVPGRRYEQYF. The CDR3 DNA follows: TGTGCCTGGAGTGTACCAGGTCGGCGATACGAGCAGTACTTC.

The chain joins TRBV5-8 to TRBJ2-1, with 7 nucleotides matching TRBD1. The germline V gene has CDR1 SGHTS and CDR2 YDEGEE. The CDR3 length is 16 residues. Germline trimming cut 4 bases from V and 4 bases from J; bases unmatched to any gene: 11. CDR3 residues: CASSGGTGTEYNEQFF. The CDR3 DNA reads TGTGCCAGCAGCGGCGGAACCGGGACAGAATACAATGAGCAGTTCTTC.

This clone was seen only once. CDR3 loop: CASSPGRGPYNEQFF. The CDR3 DNA follows: TGTGCCAGCAGCCCAGGTAGGGGGCCCTACAATGAGCAGTTCTTC. The rearrangement links TRBV7-8 to TRBJ2-1; 7 bases fit TRBD1. CDR1 SGHVS and CDR2 FQNEAQ come from the germline V gene. The CDR3 extends over 15 amino acids. The ends lost 5 bases at V and 2 bases at J; junction bases unmatched: 6.

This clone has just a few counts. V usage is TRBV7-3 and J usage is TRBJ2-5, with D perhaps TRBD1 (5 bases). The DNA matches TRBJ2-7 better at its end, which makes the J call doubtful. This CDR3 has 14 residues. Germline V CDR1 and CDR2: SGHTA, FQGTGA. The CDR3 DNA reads TGTGCCAGCAGCTTAGACAGTGGTTTGTACGAGCAGTACTTC. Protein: CASSLDSGLYEQYF.

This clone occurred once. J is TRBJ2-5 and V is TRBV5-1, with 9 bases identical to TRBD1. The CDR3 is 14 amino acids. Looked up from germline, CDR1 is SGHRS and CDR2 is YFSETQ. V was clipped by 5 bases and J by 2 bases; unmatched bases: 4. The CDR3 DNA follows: TGCGCCAGCAGGACCGGGACAGGGCAAGAGACCCAGTACTTC. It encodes CASRTGTGQETQYF.

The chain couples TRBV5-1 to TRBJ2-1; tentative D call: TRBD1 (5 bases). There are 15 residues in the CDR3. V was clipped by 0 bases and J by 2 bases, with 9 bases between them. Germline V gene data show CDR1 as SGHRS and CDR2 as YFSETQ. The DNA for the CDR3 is TGCGCCAGCAGCTTGGGACAGACACCCTACAATGAGCAGTTCTTC. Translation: CASSLGQTPYNEQFF.

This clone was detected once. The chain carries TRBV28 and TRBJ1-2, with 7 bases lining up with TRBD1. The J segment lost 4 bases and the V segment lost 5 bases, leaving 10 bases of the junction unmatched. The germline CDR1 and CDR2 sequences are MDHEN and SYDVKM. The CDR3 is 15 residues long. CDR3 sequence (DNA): TGTGCCAGCAGTCTCTCCCCCGGGACAGCCTATGGCTACACCTTC. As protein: CASSLSPGTAYGYTF.

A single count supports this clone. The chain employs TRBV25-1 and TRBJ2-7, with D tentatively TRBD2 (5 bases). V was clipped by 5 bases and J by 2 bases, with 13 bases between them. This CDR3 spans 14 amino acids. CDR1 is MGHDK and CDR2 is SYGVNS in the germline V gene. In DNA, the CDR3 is TGTGCCAGCAGTAAGTACCCGGGGACCTACGAGCAGTACTTC. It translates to CASSKYPGTYEQYF.

The CDR3 nucleotides are TGCGCCAGCAGCTCGAACGGCAGGGATGGCGAGCAGTTCTTC. It translates to CASSSNGRDGEQFF. The gene calls are TRBV5-1 and TRBJ2-1; D is possibly TRBD1 (5 bases). The germline V gene encodes CDR1 SGHRS and CDR2 YFSETQ. The CDR3 consists of 14 residues. The V and J ends lost 3 bases and 10 bases respectively, with 17 bases between them.

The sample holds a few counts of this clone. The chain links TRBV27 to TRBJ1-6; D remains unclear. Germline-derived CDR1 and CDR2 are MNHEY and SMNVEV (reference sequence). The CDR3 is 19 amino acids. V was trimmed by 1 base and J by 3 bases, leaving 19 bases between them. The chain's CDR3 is CASSLYIRPSENYNSPLHF. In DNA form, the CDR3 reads TGTGCCAGCAGTTTATACATCAGGCCCTCGGAAAACTATAATTCACCCCTCCACTTT.

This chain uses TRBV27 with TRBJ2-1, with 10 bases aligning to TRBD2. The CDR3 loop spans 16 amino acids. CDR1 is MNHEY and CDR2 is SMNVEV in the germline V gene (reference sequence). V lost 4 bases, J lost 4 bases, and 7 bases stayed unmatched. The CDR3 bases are TGTGCCAGCAGTTCAATAGCGGGGGGCACTTACAATGAGCAGTTCTTC. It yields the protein CASSSIAGGTYNEQFF.

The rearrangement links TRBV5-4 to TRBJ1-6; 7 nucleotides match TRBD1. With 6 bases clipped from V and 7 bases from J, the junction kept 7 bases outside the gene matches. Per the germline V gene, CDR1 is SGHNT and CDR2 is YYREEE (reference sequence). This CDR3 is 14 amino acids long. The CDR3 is CASTPTGSNSPLHF. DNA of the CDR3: TGTGCCAGCACCCCGACAGGGTCCAATTCACCCCTCCACTTT.

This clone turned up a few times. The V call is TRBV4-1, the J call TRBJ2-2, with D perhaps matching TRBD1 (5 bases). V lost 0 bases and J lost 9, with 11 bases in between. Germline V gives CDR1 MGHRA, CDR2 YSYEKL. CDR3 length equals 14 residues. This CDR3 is CASSQEKRGRELFF. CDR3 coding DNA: TGCGCCAGCAGCCAAGAAAAAAGGGGTAGGGAGCTGTTTTTT.

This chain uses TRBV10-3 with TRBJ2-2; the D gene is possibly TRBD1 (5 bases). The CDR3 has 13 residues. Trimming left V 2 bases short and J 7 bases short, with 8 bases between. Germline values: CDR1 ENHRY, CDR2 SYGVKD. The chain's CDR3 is CAISEGQGGELFF. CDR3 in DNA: TGTGCCATCAGTGAGGGGCAGGGCGGGGAGCTGTTTTTT.

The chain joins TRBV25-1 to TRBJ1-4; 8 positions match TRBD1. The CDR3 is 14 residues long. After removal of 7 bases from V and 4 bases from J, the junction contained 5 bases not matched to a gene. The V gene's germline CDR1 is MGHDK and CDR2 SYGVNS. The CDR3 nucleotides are TGTGCCAGCACTCCCGGACAGGGTAATGAAAAACTGTTTTTT. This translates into CASTPGQGNEKLFF.

Here the CDR3 DNA reads TGCGCCAGCAGCTTGGGTTCGGGGGTCCGAGAGACCCAGTACTTC. Its translation is CASSLGSGVRETQYF. The gene calls are TRBV5-1 and TRBJ2-5; tentatively, D is TRBD2 (6 bases). Trimming removed 0 bases at V and 4 bases at J, with 13 bases between. This CDR3 is 15 amino acids long. CDR1 and CDR2 from the germline V gene are SGHRS and YFSETQ. The entire variable domain, with the rest obtained from reference TRBV5-1 and TRBJ2-5, is as follows: KAGVTQTPRYLIKTRGQQVTLSCSPISGHRSVSWYQQTPGQGLQFLFEYFSETQRNKGNFPGRFSGRQFSNSRSEMNVSTLELGDSALYLCASSLGSGVRETQYFGPGTRLLVL.

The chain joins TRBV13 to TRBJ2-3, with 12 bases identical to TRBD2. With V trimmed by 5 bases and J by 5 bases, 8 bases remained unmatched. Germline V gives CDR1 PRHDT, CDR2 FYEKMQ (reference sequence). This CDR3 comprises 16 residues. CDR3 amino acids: CASSPGTSGGLDTQYF. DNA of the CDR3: TGTGCCAGCAGCCCAGGTACTAGCGGGGGGTTAGATACGCAGTATTTT.

CDR3 loop: CASSFGTGYTGELFF. The CDR3, as DNA: TGTGCCAGCAGCTTCGGGACAGGGTACACCGGGGAGCTGTTTTTT. This chain joins TRBV11-1 and TRBJ2-2, with TRBD1 matching 9 bases. Germline CDR1 SGHAT, CDR2 FQDESV (reference sequence). The ends lost 3 bases at V and 3 bases at J; junction bases unmatched: 2. The CDR3 length is 15 residues.

DNA for the CDR3: TGTGCCAGCAGTTCATTTAATAAGGGACAGGGAAGAATCCAAGAGACCCAGTACTTC. Protein sequence: CASSSFNKGQGRIQETQYF. This rearrangement joins TRBV28 to TRBJ2-5, with TRBD1 matching 9 bases. Germline CDR1 and CDR2: MDHEN and SYDVKM. The length of the CDR3 is 19 residues. V was pared by 4 bases and J by 1 base, with 16 bases of the junction left unmatched.

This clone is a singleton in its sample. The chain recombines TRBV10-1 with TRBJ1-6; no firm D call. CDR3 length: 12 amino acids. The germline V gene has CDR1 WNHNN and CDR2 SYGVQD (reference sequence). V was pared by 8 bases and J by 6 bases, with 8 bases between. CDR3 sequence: CASPGCNSPLHF. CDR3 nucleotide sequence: TGCGCCAGCCCGGGGTGTAATTCACCCCTCCACTTT.

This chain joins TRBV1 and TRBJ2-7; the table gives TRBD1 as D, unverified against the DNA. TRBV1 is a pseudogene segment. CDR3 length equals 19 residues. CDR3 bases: TGCACCAGCAGCCAGCCCGAATCTGATGCCAGGGCAACCTCCTACGAGCAGTACTTC. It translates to CTSSQPESDARATSYEQYF.

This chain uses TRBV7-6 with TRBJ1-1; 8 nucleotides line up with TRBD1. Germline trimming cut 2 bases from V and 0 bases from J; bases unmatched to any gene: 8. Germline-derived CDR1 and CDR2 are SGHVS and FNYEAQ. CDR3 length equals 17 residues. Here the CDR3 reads CASSLTRTGRVNTEAFF. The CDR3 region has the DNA TGTGCCAGCAGCTTAACCAGGACAGGGAGGGTGAACACTGAAGCTTTCTTT.

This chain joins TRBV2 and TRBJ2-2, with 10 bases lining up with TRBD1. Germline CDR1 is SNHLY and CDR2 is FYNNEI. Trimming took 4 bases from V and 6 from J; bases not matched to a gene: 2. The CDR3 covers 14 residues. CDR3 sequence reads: CASSGTGGSGELFF. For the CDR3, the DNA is TGTGCCAGCAGTGGGACAGGGGGGTCCGGGGAGCTGTTTTTT.